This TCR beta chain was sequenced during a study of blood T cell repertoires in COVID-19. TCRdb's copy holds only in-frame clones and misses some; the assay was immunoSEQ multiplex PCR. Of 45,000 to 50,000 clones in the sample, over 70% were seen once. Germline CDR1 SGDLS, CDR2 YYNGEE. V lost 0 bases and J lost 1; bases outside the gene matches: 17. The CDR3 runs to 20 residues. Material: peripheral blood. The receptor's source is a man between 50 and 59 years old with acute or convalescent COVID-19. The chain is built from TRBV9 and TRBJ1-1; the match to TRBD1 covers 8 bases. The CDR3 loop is CASSVETGDLIRGRNTEAFF. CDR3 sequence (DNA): TGTGCCAGCAGCGTAGAGACAGGGGACCTTATCAGGGGGCGGAACACTGAAGCTTTCTTT.